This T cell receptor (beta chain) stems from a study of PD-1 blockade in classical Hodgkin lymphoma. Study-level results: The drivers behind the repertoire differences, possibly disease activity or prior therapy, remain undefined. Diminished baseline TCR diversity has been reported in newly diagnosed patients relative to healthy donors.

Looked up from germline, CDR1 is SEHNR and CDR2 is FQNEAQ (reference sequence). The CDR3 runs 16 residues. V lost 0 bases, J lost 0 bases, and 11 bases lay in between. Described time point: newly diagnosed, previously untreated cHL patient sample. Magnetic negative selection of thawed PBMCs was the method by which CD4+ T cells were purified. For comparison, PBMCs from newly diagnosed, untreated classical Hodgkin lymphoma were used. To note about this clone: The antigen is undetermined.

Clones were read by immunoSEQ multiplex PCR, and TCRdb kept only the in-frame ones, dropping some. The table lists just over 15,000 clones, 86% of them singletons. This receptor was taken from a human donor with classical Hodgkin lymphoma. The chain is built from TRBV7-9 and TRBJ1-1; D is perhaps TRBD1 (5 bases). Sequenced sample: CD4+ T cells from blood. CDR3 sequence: CASSLALTAMNTEAFF. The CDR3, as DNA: TGTGCCAGCAGCTTAGCGTTGACAGCCATGAACACTGAAGCTTTCTTT.